The 23 T cell receptor beta chains given below trace back to one sample, sequenced in a study of T cell repertoires in cytomegalovirus infection. Their target antigens are unknown. From the reads, TCRdb called clonotypes with MiXCR, one entry per CDR3 protein. The table has fewer than 1,000,000 distinct CDR3 sequences, about 33% seen once. Source: cultured CD8+ T cells from PBMCs, taken from culture after CMV antigen stimulation. The receptors were sampled from a human donor in good health (CMV status not recorded). Some clones in this sample may be carry-over from other donors' samples.

This rearrangement joins TRBV4-1 to TRBJ1-5, with unresolved D. V was clipped by 0 bases and J by 8 bases, with 11 bases between them. Per the germline V gene, CDR1 is MGHRA and CDR2 is YSYEKL. The CDR3 has 14 amino acids. The CDR3 DNA reads TGCGCCAGCAGCCAAGATGGGTATTTAGAGCCCCAGCATTTT. This gives the protein CASSQDGYLEPQHF.

A remark on this clonotype: The junction differs from germline at one of its ends, possibly a read error. The rearrangement links TRBV7-9 to TRBJ1-1; TRBD1 matches 7 bases. This CDR3 spans 19 amino acids. Germline lookup yields CDR1 SEHNR and CDR2 FQNEAQ (reference sequence). CDR3 region: CASGFPTGMTDGRNTEAFF. The CDR3 DNA sequence: TGTGCCAGCGGCTTCCCGACAGGGATGACGGATGGTCGGAACACTGAAGCTTTCTTT.

This clonotype came up once. The chain employs TRBV13 and TRBJ2-1, with 9 bases fitting TRBD2. Unmatched junction bases numbered 5, after V lost 5 bases and J lost 0 bases. CDR1 is PRHDT, CDR2 FYEKMQ, per germline (reference sequence). This CDR3 has 16 residues. The CDR3 DNA follows: TGTGCCAGCAGCATAAGCGGGGGGTACTCCTACAATGAGCAGTTCTTC. Amino acid sequence: CASSISGGYSYNEQFF.

The chain employs TRBV19 and TRBJ1-5; 8 positions agree with TRBD1. Germline CDR1 and CDR2: LNHDA and SQIVND (reference sequence). Trimming removed 5 bases from V and 7 bases from J; junction bases left unmatched: 10. The CDR3 spans 15 residues. In nucleotides, the CDR3 is TGTGCCAGTAGTCCCGGACAGGGCTTGAGACAGCCCCAGCATTTT. As protein: CASSPGQGLRQPQHF.

This clonotype was recorded a few times. The V and J genes are TRBV10-3 and TRBJ2-1; D unresolved. This CDR3 spans 12 amino acids. The V gene lost 3 bases and the J gene lost 7 bases, with 7 bases spanning the gap. Germline V gene data show CDR1 as ENHRY and CDR2 as SYGVKD. This CDR3 reads CAISELENEQFF. In DNA form, the CDR3 reads TGTGCCATCAGTGAATTGGAGAATGAGCAGTTCTTC.

A few counts support this clonotype. The chain has TRBV5-1 and TRBJ2-7; D unresolved. CDR3 size: 13 residues. Germline values: CDR1 SGHRS, CDR2 YFSETQ. Trimming took 7 bases from V and 7 from J, leaving 18 bases between them. The CDR3 region is CASEEKGLVEQYV. CDR3 nucleotide sequence: TGCGCCAGCGAGGAAAAGGGTTTGGTTGAGCAGTACGTC.

This clonotype was seen more than once but under ten times. V and J are TRBV6-2 or TRBV6-3 and TRBJ2-7; perhaps TRBD1 as D (6 bases). The germline gives CDR1 MNHEY, CDR2 SVGEGT. The length of the CDR3 is 13 residues. V was cut by 5 bases and J by 2 bases, with 10 bases left in between. In DNA, the CDR3 is TGTGCCAGCAGTAACAGGGCACCCTACGAGCAGTACGTC. It is translated as CASSNRAPYEQYV.

This clonotype was seen only a few times. One end of the junction fails to match germline, which may point to a read error. This chain links TRBV4-1 with TRBJ1-1; D possibly corresponds to TRBD1 (5 bases). Germline V gives CDR1 MGHRA, CDR2 YSYEKL. The CDR3 contains 14 residues. Here the CDR3 DNA reads TGTGCCAGCAGCCAAGCTCCAGGGAGACGAGAAGCTTTCTTT. Translating gives CASSQAPGRREAFF.

This clonotype has only a few counts. V and J are TRBV7-6 and TRBJ2-7; D is undetermined. Germline CDR1 SGHVS, CDR2 FNYEAQ. V lost 5 bases, J lost 7 bases, and 12 bases lay in between. The CDR3 extends over 12 amino acids. The CDR3 spells CASSDNFGEQYF. The DNA of the CDR3 is TGTGCCAGCAGCGACAACTTCGGGGAGCAGTACTTC.

This chain links TRBV27 with TRBJ2-3; 8 nucleotides match TRBD1. The CDR3 extends over 14 amino acids. Germline-derived CDR1 and CDR2 are MNHEY and SMNVEV (reference sequence). V gave up 8 bases and J gave up 1 base; unmatched junction bases: 5. In nucleotides, the CDR3 is TGTGCCAGCGGAAAGACAGGGGGCACAGATACGCAGTATTTT. It is translated as CASGKTGGTDTQYF.

J is TRBJ2-3 and V is TRBV24-1; D could derive from TRBD1 or TRBD2 (6 bases each). Trimming left V 5 bases short and J 6 bases short, with 23 bases between. The CDR3 extends over 17 amino acids. The germline V gene encodes CDR1 KGHDR and CDR2 SFDVKD. The CDR3 loop reads CATSGGTWGDLLDTQYF. CDR3 coding DNA: TGTGCCACCAGTGGAGGGACATGGGGGGATTTATTGGATACGCAGTATTTT.

This clonotype was detected a few times. Here the CDR3 reads CASSPRQGQFSGELFF. CDR3 DNA sequence: TGTGCCAGCAGTCCGCGACAGGGGCAGTTCTCCGGGGAGCTGTTTTTT. V usage is TRBV6-2 or TRBV6-3 and J usage is TRBJ2-2, with 8 nucleotides matching TRBD1. The junction had 11 bases not matched to a gene; V was cut back by 5 bases and J by 6 bases. This CDR3 has 16 residues. Germline V gene lookup returns CDR1 MNHEY and CDR2 SVGEGT.

Only one count was recorded for this clonotype. The CDR3 bases are TGTGCCATAAAGACACCGGGGAACACTGAAGCTTTCTTT. Translation: CAIKTPGNTEAFF. The chain uses TRBV6-1 and TRBJ1-1; D call uncertain. The CDR3 runs to 13 residues. V lost 10 bases to trimming and J lost 1 base, with 13 bases between them. Germline CDR1 and CDR2: MNHNS and SASEGT.

This clonotype was counted between two and nine times. The chain uses TRBV11-2 and TRBJ2-7; D ambiguous. The CDR3 extends over 16 amino acids. The germline gives CDR1 SGHAT, CDR2 FQNNGV. Trimming took 5 bases from V and 4 from J, leaving 21 bases between them. The CDR3 protein is CASSTQDRTELYEQYF. Here the CDR3 DNA reads TGTGCCAGCAGCACCCAGGACCGCACTGAACTTTACGAGCAGTACTTC.

V and J are TRBV15 and TRBJ2-1; D is perhaps TRBD1 (6 bases). This CDR3 contains 13 residues. The V end was cut by 6 bases, the J end by 4 bases, with 10 bases between. CDR1 is LNHNV and CDR2 is YYDKDF in the germline V gene (reference sequence). CDR3 in amino acids: CATRDRHYNEQFF. As DNA, the CDR3 is TGTGCCACCAGAGACAGGCATTACAATGAGCAGTTCTTC.

Concerning this clonotype itself: A read error may explain this, as a much larger clone is one base away. The chain combines TRBV7-6 with TRBJ1-1; D is undetermined. Germline loops: CDR1 SGHVS, CDR2 FNYEAQ. This CDR3 has 13 residues. V was pared by 6 bases and J by 3 bases, with 11 bases between. The CDR3 loop reads CASRSRSDTEAFF. Here the CDR3 DNA reads TGTGCCAGCAGAAGTCGGAGCGACACTGAAGCTTTCTTT.

This clonotype was observed a handful of times. The chain is built from TRBV6-1 and TRBJ1-1, with 7 nucleotides matching TRBD1. The ends lost 9 bases at V and 7 bases at J; junction bases unmatched: 8. Germline CDR1 reads MNHNS; CDR2 reads SASEGT. The CDR3 extends over 12 amino acids. In DNA, the CDR3 is TGTGCCAGTCACAGGGGCCCTATTGAAGCTTTCTTT. Protein sequence: CASHRGPIEAFF.

V gene TRBV6-1 combines with J gene TRBJ2-1, with D unresolved. CDR1 is MNHNS, CDR2 SASEGT, per germline. The CDR3 loop spans 15 amino acids. Deletions cut 0 bases from V and 12 bases from J, with 18 bases between. Here the CDR3 DNA reads TGTGCCAGCAGTGAAGCTACAACATGGTCCGGTGTGCAGTTCTTC. It is translated as CASSEATTWSGVQFF.

The chain is built from TRBV5-4 and TRBJ2-7; D gene ambiguous. The CDR3 sequence is 14 residues long. Germline V gene sequence: CDR1 SGHNT, CDR2 YYREEE (reference sequence). V was shortened by 0 bases and J by 3 bases, with 10 bases between the two germline ends. Written as DNA, the CDR3 is TGTGCCAGCAGCTTGGAAGGGCAGCTCTACGAGCAGTACTTC. It specifies CASSLEGQLYEQYF.

This clonotype was seen a few times. The chain couples TRBV10-3 to TRBJ2-7; 9 bases align to TRBD1. Germline lookup yields CDR1 ENHRY and CDR2 SYGVKD. The CDR3 has 14 amino acids. With V trimmed by 8 bases and J by 0 bases, 5 bases remained unmatched. CDR3: CAIGQGRGSYEQYV. In DNA, the CDR3 is TGTGCCATCGGACAGGGGAGGGGCTCCTACGAGCAGTACGTC.

The chain employs TRBV9 and TRBJ1-1; D unclear. V was clipped by 0 bases and J by 3 bases, with 9 bases between them. The germline V gene encodes CDR1 SGDLS and CDR2 YYNGEE. This CDR3 spans 14 amino acids. DNA for the CDR3: TGTGCCAGCAGCGTAGTCCCAGACGACACTGAAGCTTTCTTT. This codes for CASSVVPDDTEAFF. The full variable domain, in which reference TRBV9 and TRBJ1-1 provide the parts outside the CDR3, is DSGVTQTPKHLITATGQRVTLRCSPRSGDLSVYWYQQSLDQGLQFLIQYYNGEERAKGNILERFSAQQFPDLHSELNLSSLELGDSALYFCASSVVPDDTEAFFGQGTRLTVV.

Remarks on this clonotype: The junction shows a germline mismatch at one end, possibly a read error. V gene TRBV5-6 combines with J gene TRBJ2-7; D remains ambiguous. Germline-derived CDR1 and CDR2 are SGHDT and YYEEEE. The CDR3 runs to 12 residues. The CDR3 is CVSSLDRYEQYF. In DNA, the CDR3 is TGTGTCAGCAGCTTGGATAGGTACGAGCAGTACTTC.

The chain uses TRBV12-3 or TRBV12-4 and TRBJ1-3; D remains ambiguous. The V and J ends lost 0 bases and 0 bases respectively, with 9 bases between them. This CDR3 is built from 16 residues. The CDR3 loop is CASSLAPRSSGNTIYF. The CDR3 bases are TGTGCCAGCAGTTTAGCGCCGCGGAGCTCTGGAAACACCATATATTTT.